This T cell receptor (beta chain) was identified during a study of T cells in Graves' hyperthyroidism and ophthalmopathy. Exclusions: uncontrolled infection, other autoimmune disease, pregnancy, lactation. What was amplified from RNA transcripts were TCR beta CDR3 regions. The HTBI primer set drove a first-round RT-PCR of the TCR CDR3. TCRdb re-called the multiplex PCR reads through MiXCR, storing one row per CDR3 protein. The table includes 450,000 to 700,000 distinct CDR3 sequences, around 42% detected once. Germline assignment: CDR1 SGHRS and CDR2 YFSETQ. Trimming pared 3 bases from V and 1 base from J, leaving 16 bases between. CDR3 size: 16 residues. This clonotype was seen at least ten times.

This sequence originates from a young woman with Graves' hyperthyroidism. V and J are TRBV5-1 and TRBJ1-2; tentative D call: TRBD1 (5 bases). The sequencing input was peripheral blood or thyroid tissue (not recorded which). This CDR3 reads CASSWRSGDLNYGYTF. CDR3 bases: TGCGCCAGCAGCTGGCGGTCCGGGGACCTTAACTATGGCTACACCTTC.